This T cell receptor beta chain was sequenced during a study of T cells in localized non-small cell lung cancer. This table comes from immunoSEQ multiplex PCR, and its TCRdb copy is limited to in-frame clones, with some not included. The sample contains 2,000 to 3,000 clones, 20% to 25% of which appear only once. This CDR3 is built from 16 residues. The junction had 4 bases not matched to a gene; V was cut back by 0 bases and J by 0 bases. From germline, CDR1 is SGDLS and CDR2 YYNGEE. This clone was seen only a few times. The source was normal lung tissue next to the tumor, collected before any cancer treatment. The TCR sequence derives from a man aged 40-75 years with stage II squamous cell lung carcinoma. V usage is TRBV9 and J usage is TRBJ2-3; the match to TRBD1 covers 7 bases. The CDR3 here is CASSVDLTGSTDTQYF. CDR3 coding DNA: TGTGCCAGCAGCGTAGACTTGACAGGGAGCACAGATACGCAGTATTTT.